This T cell receptor (beta chain) came from a study of CD8+CD57+ T cells in acquired aplastic anemia. All patients picked for sequencing had shown, by flow cytometry, an expansion of CD8+CD57+ cells. Profiling that covered TCR beta VDJ and CDR3 relied on genomic DNA as its template. Each CDR3 protein gets one entry after TCRdb re-called the reads with MiXCR. The sample has 150,000 to 160,000 distinct CDR3 sequences, around half seen once. The trim removed 0 bases at V and 7 bases at J, leaving 9 bases unmatched. CDR1 is DFQATT and CDR2 is SNEGSKA in the germline V gene (reference sequence). The CDR3 length is 15 residues.

The sequence was collected from a human donor with aplastic anemia. The gene calls are TRBV20-1 and TRBJ2-1; 7 bases fit TRBD2. The sample consisted of sorted CD4+, CD8+, or CD8+CD57+ T cells (not recorded which) from PBMCs. CDR3: CSARDPGGSTNEQFF. The CDR3 DNA sequence: TGCAGTGCTAGAGATCCCGGCGGGAGTACGAATGAGCAGTTCTTC.